These 14 T cell receptor beta chains came from one sample sequenced in a study of STAT5B mutations in CD4+ large granular lymphocyte leukemia. Using immunoSEQ multiplex PCR, the repertoire was profiled, and TCRdb retains in-frame clones only, with some absent. Here the sample spans 34,000 or so clones, around four fifths being singletons. Sequencing input: CD4+ T cells from blood buffy coats. Every receptor here comes from a human donor in good health.

This clone appeared once. V is TRBV27 and J is TRBJ2-6; D not certain. Trimming stripped 3 bases from V and 0 bases from J, with 6 bases between. Germline values: CDR1 MNHEY, CDR2 SMNVEV (reference sequence). The CDR3 runs to 15 residues. CDR3: CASSLGYSGANVLTF. CDR3 DNA: TGTGCCAGCAGTTTGGGGTACTCTGGGGCCAACGTCCTGACTTTC.

This chain connects TRBV5-1 to TRBJ1-1, with D hard to call. The CDR3 is 14 amino acids. Germline CDR1 SGHRS, CDR2 YFSETQ. V shed 3 bases and J shed 7 bases, with 16 bases lying between them. CDR3: CASSSGSTGGEAFF. In nucleotides, the CDR3 is TGCGCCAGCAGCTCGGGGTCGACGGGCGGTGAAGCTTTCTTT.

The chain employs TRBV30 and TRBJ2-5; D gene ambiguous. The CDR3 extends over 12 amino acids. Germline CDR1 GTSNPN, CDR2 SVGIG (reference sequence). V was cut by 1 base and J by 5 bases, with 8 bases left in between. CDR3 nucleotides: TGTGCCTGGAGTGGGTCCAGGGAGACCCAGTACTTC. It translates to CAWSGSRETQYF.

The CDR3 DNA sequence: TGTGCCAGCTGGGCGAGAGGGGGTCGACAGCCCCAGCATTTT. This sequence encodes CASWARGGRQPQHF. V usage is TRBV28 and J usage is TRBJ1-5, with D perhaps matching TRBD1 (6 bases). Trimming stripped 8 bases from V and 7 bases from J, with 18 bases between. The V gene's germline CDR1 is MDHEN and CDR2 SYDVKM. The CDR3 has 14 residues.

The chain uses TRBV29-1 and TRBJ2-1; D possibly corresponds to TRBD2 (5 bases). V lost 3 bases and J 0 bases, leaving 12 bases between the germline ends. Germline CDR1 reads SQVTM; CDR2 reads ANQGSEA. The CDR3 length is 15 residues. The CDR3 sequence: CSVDSDTSSYNEQFF. The CDR3 DNA reads TGCAGCGTTGATAGCGATACCAGCTCCTACAATGAGCAGTTCTTC.

The chain is built from TRBV2 and TRBJ2-5, with TRBD2 as a possible D gene (5 bases). There are 12 residues in the CDR3. V lost 6 bases to trimming and J lost 4 bases, with 9 bases between them. Germline CDR1 reads SNHLY; CDR2 reads FYNNEI. The CDR3 region has the DNA TGTGCCAGCAGCGAGGGATTAGAGACCCAGTACTTC. Its protein is CASSEGLETQYF.

The chain couples TRBV6-5 to TRBJ2-7; 11 bases agree with TRBD1. Trimming took 0 bases from V and 7 from J; bases not matched to a gene: 8. Germline V gene lookup returns CDR1 MNHEY and CDR2 SVGAGI. The CDR3 loop spans 16 amino acids. The CDR3 region is CASSYSGTGGNWEQYF. The CDR3 bases are TGTGCCAGCAGTTACTCGGGGACAGGGGGAAATTGGGAGCAGTACTTC.

V gene TRBV9 combines with J gene TRBJ2-3; 12 bases fit TRBD2. Per germline, CDR1 SGDLS and CDR2 YYNGEE. The CDR3 runs 16 residues. V shed 2 bases and J 5 bases; nucleotides not matched to a gene: 6. The CDR3 nucleotides read TGTGCCAGCAGCGTGGGGACTAGCGGGTTACAAGATACGCAGTATTTT. Translation gives CASSVGTSGLQDTQYF.

The V and J genes are TRBV27 and TRBJ1-6; D gene unclear. V lost 10 bases and J 8 bases, leaving 12 bases between the germline ends. The CDR3 loop spans 12 amino acids. From germline, CDR1 is MNHEY and CDR2 SMNVEV (reference sequence). The CDR3: CATREAHSPLHF. CDR3 bases: TGTGCCACACGGGAGGCCCATTCACCCCTCCACTTT.

In its sample, this clone was seen once. The rearrangement joins TRBV15 to TRBJ2-7, with a possible D match to TRBD1 (6 bases). CDR1 is LNHNV and CDR2 is YYDKDF in the germline V gene (reference sequence). This CDR3 is 13 amino acids long. The V and J ends lost 8 bases and 1 base respectively, with 12 bases between them. In DNA form, the CDR3 reads TGTGCCACCTCGGGACACCCTTCCTACGAGCAGTACTTC. As protein: CATSGHPSYEQYF.

This chain links TRBV6-1 with TRBJ2-4, with TRBD1 as a possible D gene (6 bases). Trimming removed 4 bases from V and 0 bases from J, with 13 bases in between. CDR3 size: 16 residues. The V gene's germline CDR1 is MNHNS and CDR2 SASEGT. DNA for the CDR3: TGTGCCAGCAGTGGACAGGTGAACTTAGCCAAAAACATTCAGTACTTC. Its translation: CASSGQVNLAKNIQYF.

The table lists this clone with a few counts. The chain employs TRBV11-3 and TRBJ2-7; the D gene could be TRBD1 or TRBD2 (5 bases each). Germline lookup yields CDR1 SGHNT and CDR2 YENEEA. Trimming shortened V by 5 bases and J by 3 bases, and 11 bases separated the two germline ends. The CDR3 runs 13 residues. The DNA of the CDR3 is TGTGCCAGCAGCCCGGGACGGAACTACGAGCAGTACTTC. It is translated as CASSPGRNYEQYF. Drawing the rest from reference TRBV11-3 and TRBJ2-7, the complete variable domain is EAGVVQSPRYKIIEKKQPVAFWCNPISGHNTLYWYLQNLGQGPELLIRYENEEAVDDSQLPKDRFSAERLKGVDSTLKIQPAELGDSAVYLCASSPGRNYEQYFGPGTRLTVT.

This clone was recorded a few times. The chain joins TRBV2 to TRBJ2-7; D is perhaps TRBD2 (5 bases). The CDR3 length is 12 residues. Germline V gene sequence: CDR1 SNHLY, CDR2 FYNNEI. Trimming shortened V by 7 bases and J by 2 bases, and 9 bases separated the two germline ends. For the CDR3, the DNA is TGTGCCAGCAAGGACTCCGCCTACGAGCAGTACTTC. The encoded protein is CASKDSAYEQYF.

The rearrangement uses TRBV11-2 and TRBJ2-1, with D unresolved. This CDR3 contains 16 residues. Germline CDR1 reads SGHAT; CDR2 reads FQNNGV. Trimming stripped 2 bases from V and 2 bases from J, with 13 bases between. CDR3 DNA sequence: TGTGCCAGCAGCTTAAATCCCCTAGTCACCTACAATGAGCAGTTCTTC. It codes for CASSLNPLVTYNEQFF. Looking up the rest from reference TRBV11-2 and TRBJ2-1 gives the full variable domain: EAGVAQSPRYKIIEKRQSVAFWCNPISGHATLYWYQQILGQGPKLLIQFQNNGVVDDSQLPKDRFSAERLKGVDSTLKIQPAKLEDSAVYLCASSLNPLVTYNEQFFGPGTRLTVL.